A single T cell receptor (beta chain) is shown here with its context. What it binds is unknown. Primers for the PCR totalled 60 Vbeta and 13 Jbeta. Generated by immunoSEQ multiplex PCR, the TCRdb table keeps only in-frame clones and is missing some. The sample contains under 150,000 clones, 84% of which appear only once. The V segment lost 6 bases and the J segment 5 bases; nucleotides outside the gene matches: 9. The CDR3 runs to 14 residues. Germline CDR1 is MDHEN and CDR2 is SYDVKM. The data were taken from a study of cytomegalovirus exposure and HLA in healthy donors. Notes on the study in general: The majority of CMV-associated TCR beta chains were reported as apparently HLA-restricted in a later analysis. Prior analysis indicated that the majority of TCR beta V segments exhibited productivity approximately 87% or approximately 30% of the time.

V usage is TRBV28 and J usage is TRBJ1-2; 7 bases are shared with TRBD1. Input material: PBMCs. The receptor comes from a boy aged 2-9 years in good health and CMV-seronegative. The CDR3 sequence: CASSLGARGYGYTF. The CDR3 region has the DNA TGTGCCAGCAGCCTGGGGGCCAGGGGGTATGGCTACACCTTC.